This TCR beta chain stems from a study of CD8 T cells in Susac syndrome. An input of roughly 0.5 to 1 ug of RNA was subjected to reverse transcription using random hexamers. An immunoSEQ multiplex PCR amplified TCR beta CDR3 over 54 Vbeta and 13 Jbeta. TCRdb re-called the immunoSEQ multiplex PCR reads through MiXCR, storing one row per CDR3 protein. This table has about 430,000 distinct CDR3 sequences, around 83% appearing once. CD8+ and CD4+ blood T cells underwent TCR beta sequencing. FACS was used to enrich TEMRA cells, whereas the CD8+ and CD4+ T cells were obtained by negative isolation. The source of this sequence is a human donor with multiple sclerosis. The sample was CD8+ T cells from PBMCs.

The CDR3 protein is CATSSARTGGLQPQHF. CDR3 bases: TGTGCCACCAGCAGCGCGAGGACAGGGGGCCTTCAGCCCCAGCATTTT. The chain recombines TRBV15 with TRBJ1-5; 11 bases line up with TRBD1. After removal of 3 bases from V and 6 bases from J, the junction contained 7 bases not matched to a gene. CDR1 is LNHNV, CDR2 YYDKDF, per germline (reference sequence). The CDR3 contains 16 residues.